The entry below gives a single T cell receptor (beta chain) sequence along with its context. The target antigen is unknown. The data stem from a study of T cells after yellow fever vaccination. Study-wide findings and caveats: Contamination by abundant bulk-population clonotypes could be present in FACS-sorted repertoires. Clonotypes appearing in both CD4 and CD8 compartments existed, and their share was small. The booster saw the reappearance of most primary-vaccination clones (roughly 96% CD4, 88% CD8).

TCR cDNA was made by 5'RACE template switching, adding a universal primer site and UMIs. TCRdb re-analysed the 5' RACE reads in MiXCR, keeping a single row per CDR3 protein. Here the sample spans around 360,000 distinct CDR3 sequences, 9.5% to 13% being singletons. V was cut by 3 bases and J by 5 bases, with 16 bases left in between. Germline CDR1 and CDR2: LGHNA and YSLEER. The CDR3 totals 16 residues. Sequenced material: PBMCs, taken on the day of the first yellow fever vaccination. This chain links TRBV4-3 with TRBJ2-2; D unclear. This sequence was found in a man younger than 35 who received the YFV17D yellow fever vaccine. For the CDR3, the DNA is TGCGCCAGCAGCCAGGGGTTGGGGTTTCTGACCGGGGAGCTGTTTTTT. Translating it yields CASSQGLGFLTGELFF.